The entry below gives a single T cell receptor (beta chain) sequence along with its context. No antigen is known for it. Samples came from patients recovered from mild-to-severe COVID-19. This sample is part of a study of CD4 T cell repertoires in COVID-19. Study-wide context: Relabeled CFSE-low cells, IL-2-expanded for under eleven days, met spikes from other coronaviruses. Overall study findings and caveats: Sharing of several most expanded SARS-CoV-2-reactive clonotypes across memory subsets suggested intraclonal diversification. Some SARS-CoV-2 clonotypes, between roughly 7 and 27%, recurred in SARS-CoV and/or HKU1 cultures.

CDR1 is LNHDA and CDR2 is SQIVND in the germline V gene (reference sequence). V lost 5 bases and J lost 4; bases outside the gene matches: 16. This CDR3 has 18 amino acids. Sequencing was performed with immunoSEQ multiplex PCR; in TCRdb, only in-frame clones are kept and a portion is missing. The table has approximately 75,000 clones, 83% seen once. The rearrangement joins TRBV19 to TRBJ1-1, with 10 bases that match TRBD1. The source is a human donor who had COVID-19. The sample was CD4+ T cells from peripheral blood, taken after recovery from COVID-19. The CDR3 sequence is CASSPPSPGQGTGTEAFF. In nucleotides, the CDR3 is TGTGCCAGTAGTCCCCCAAGTCCGGGACAGGGGACGGGCACTGAAGCTTTCTTT.